The 6 T cell receptor beta chains below come from one sample, sequenced in a study of blood T cell repertoires in COVID-19. Sequencing was performed with immunoSEQ multiplex PCR; in TCRdb, only in-frame clones are kept and a portion is missing. The sample consists of about 110,000 clones, 60% to 85% of them appearing once. Input material: peripheral blood. Receptors were obtained from a woman in her thirties or forties with acute or convalescent COVID-19.

This chain links TRBV7-9 with TRBJ1-3; D is perhaps TRBD1 (5 bases). CDR3 length: 17 residues. V lost 2 bases to trimming and J lost 0 bases, with 14 bases between them. Germline lookup yields CDR1 SEHNR and CDR2 FQNEAQ (reference sequence). CDR3 sequence: CASSLKGRATSGNTIYF. The CDR3 region has the DNA TGTGCCAGCAGCTTAAAGGGCAGGGCCACCTCTGGAAACACCATATATTTT.

This clone was recorded a few times. The chain employs TRBV28 and TRBJ2-2; possibly TRBD2 for D (6 bases). The V gene lost 8 bases and the J gene lost 7 bases, with 23 bases spanning the gap. The germline CDR1 and CDR2 sequences are MDHEN and SYDVKM. This CDR3 is built from 16 residues. CDR3: CASRGPRGDFGGELFF. CDR3 DNA sequence: TGTGCCAGCCGCGGCCCGCGGGGTGATTTCGGCGGGGAGCTGTTTTTT.

This clone was counted a few times. This rearrangement joins TRBV11-2 to TRBJ1-4; 7 positions match TRBD1. The CDR3 length is 16 residues. Germline CDR1 and CDR2: SGHAT and FQNNGV. The junction had 12 bases not matched to a gene; V was cut back by 3 bases and J by 8 bases. CDR3 sequence reads: CASSFSLTGAGEKLFF. The DNA for the CDR3 is TGTGCCAGCAGCTTCTCTCTTACAGGGGCAGGGGAAAAACTGTTTTTT.

This sequence joins TRBV4-3 and TRBJ1-4; tentative D call: TRBD1 (6 bases). Germline-derived CDR1 and CDR2 are LGHNA and YSLEER. Trimming took off 4 bases at V and 7 bases at J, with 19 bases between the two ends. The CDR3 is 16 residues long. DNA of the CDR3: TGCGCCAGCAGCCCCTTCGGTGCGGGGGCGGGTGAAAAACTGTTTTTT. It specifies CASSPFGAGAGEKLFF.

This chain uses TRBV5-1 with TRBJ2-7; 7 positions agree with TRBD1. The V and J ends lost 4 bases and 0 bases, in that order; junction bases with no gene match: 4. Germline loops: CDR1 SGHRS, CDR2 YFSETQ. This CDR3 spans 14 amino acids. Here the CDR3 reads CASSLRDSSYEQYF. CDR3 bases: TGCGCCAGCAGCCTGAGGGACAGCTCCTACGAGCAGTACTTC.

The CDR3 reads CASSRRLAGQETQYF. CDR3 nucleotide sequence: TGTGCCAGCAGCCGCCGCCTAGCGGGACAAGAGACCCAGTACTTC. This chain joins TRBV5-4 and TRBJ2-5; TRBD2 matches at 9 bases. CDR1 and CDR2 (germline): SGHNT, YYREEE (reference sequence). V shed 4 bases and J 2 bases; nucleotides not matched to a gene: 6. The CDR3 consists of 15 residues.